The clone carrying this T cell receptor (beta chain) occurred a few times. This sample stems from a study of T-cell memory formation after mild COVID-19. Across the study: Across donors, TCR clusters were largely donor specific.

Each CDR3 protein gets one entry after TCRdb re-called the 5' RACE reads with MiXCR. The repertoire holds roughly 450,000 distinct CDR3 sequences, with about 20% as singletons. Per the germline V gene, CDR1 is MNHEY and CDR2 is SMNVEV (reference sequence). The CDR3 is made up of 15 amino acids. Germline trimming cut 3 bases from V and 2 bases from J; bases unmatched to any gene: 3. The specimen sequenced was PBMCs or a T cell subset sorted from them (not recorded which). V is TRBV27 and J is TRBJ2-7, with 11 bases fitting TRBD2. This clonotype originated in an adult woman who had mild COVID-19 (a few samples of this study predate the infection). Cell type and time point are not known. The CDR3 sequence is CASSLNSGGAYEQYF. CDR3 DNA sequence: TGTGCCAGCAGTTTGAATAGCGGGGGGGCCTACGAGCAGTACTTC.